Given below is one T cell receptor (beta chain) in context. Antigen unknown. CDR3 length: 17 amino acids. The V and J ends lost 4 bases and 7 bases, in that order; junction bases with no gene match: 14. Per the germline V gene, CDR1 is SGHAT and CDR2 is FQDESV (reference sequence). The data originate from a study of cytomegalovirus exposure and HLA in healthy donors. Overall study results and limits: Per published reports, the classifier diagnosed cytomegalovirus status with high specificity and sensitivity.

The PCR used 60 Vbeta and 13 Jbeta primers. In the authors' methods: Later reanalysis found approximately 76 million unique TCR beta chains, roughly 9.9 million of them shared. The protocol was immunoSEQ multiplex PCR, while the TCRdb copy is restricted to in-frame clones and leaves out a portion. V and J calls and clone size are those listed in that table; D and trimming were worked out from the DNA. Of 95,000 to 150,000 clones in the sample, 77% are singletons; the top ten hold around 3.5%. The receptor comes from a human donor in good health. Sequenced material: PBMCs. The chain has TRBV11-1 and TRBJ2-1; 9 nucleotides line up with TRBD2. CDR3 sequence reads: CASSSWDPGLAENEQFF. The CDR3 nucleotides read TGTGCCAGCAGCTCATGGGATCCGGGACTAGCTGAGAATGAGCAGTTCTTC. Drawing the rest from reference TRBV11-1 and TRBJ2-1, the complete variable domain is EAEVAQSPRYKITEKSQAVAFWCDPISGHATLYWYRQILGQGPELLVQFQDESVVDDSQLPKDRFSAERLKGVDSTLKIQPAELGDSAMYLCASSSWDPGLAENEQFFGPGTRLTVL.